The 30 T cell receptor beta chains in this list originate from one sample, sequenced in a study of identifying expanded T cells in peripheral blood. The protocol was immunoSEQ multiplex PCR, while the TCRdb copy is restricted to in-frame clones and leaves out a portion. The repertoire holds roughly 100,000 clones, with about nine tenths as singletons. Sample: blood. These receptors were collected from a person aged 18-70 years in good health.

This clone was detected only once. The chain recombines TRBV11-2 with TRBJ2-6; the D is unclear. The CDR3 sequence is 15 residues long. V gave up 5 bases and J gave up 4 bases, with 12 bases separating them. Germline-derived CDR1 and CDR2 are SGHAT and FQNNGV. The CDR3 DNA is TGTGCCAGCAGCGCCAATCCCTCCGGGGCCAACGTCCTGACTTTC. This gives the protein CASSANPSGANVLTF.

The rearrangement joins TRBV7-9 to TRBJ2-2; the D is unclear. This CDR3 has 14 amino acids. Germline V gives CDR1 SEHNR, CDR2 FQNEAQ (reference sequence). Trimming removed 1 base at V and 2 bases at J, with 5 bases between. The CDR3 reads CASSLERNTGELFF. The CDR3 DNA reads TGTGCCAGCAGCTTAGAGAGAAACACCGGGGAGCTGTTTTTT.

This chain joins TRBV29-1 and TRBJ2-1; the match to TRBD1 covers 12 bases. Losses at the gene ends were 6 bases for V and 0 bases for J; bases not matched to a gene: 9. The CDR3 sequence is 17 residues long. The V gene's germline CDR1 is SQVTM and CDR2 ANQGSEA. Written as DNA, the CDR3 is TGCAGCGTACCGCCCGGGACAGGGGGCGCCTCCTACAATGAGCAGTTCTTC. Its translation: CSVPPGTGGASYNEQFF.

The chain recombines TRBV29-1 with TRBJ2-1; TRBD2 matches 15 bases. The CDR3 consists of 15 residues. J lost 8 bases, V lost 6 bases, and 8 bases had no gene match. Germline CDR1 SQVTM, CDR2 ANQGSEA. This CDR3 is CSVLGLAGGVDEQFF. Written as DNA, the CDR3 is TGCAGCGTGTTGGGACTAGCGGGGGGTGTAGATGAGCAGTTCTTC.

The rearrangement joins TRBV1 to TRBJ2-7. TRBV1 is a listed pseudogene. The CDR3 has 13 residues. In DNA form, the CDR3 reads TGCACCAGCAGCCAAGAAACCACCCACGAGCAGTACTTC. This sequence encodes CTSSQETTHEQYF.

CDR3: CSVARFPEAFF. The DNA for the CDR3 is TGCAGCGTTGCCCGGTTTCCTGAAGCTTTCTTT. The chain employs TRBV29-1 and TRBJ1-1; D not certain. V lost 4 bases and J lost 6, with 9 bases in between. CDR1 and CDR2 from the germline V gene are SQVTM and ANQGSEA. This CDR3 is 11 amino acids long. The full variable domain, completed using reference TRBV29-1 and TRBJ1-1, is SAVISQKPSRDICQRGTSLTIQCQVDSQVTMMFWYRQQPGQSLTLIATANQGSEATYESGFVIDKFPISRPNLTFSTLTVSNMSPEDSSIYLCSVARFPEAFFGQGTRLTVV.

The CDR3 DNA reads as TGTGCCAGCAGTGAACTGGGTCTAGGGGCCAACGTCCTGACTTTC. This encodes CASSELGLGANVLTF. The J gene is TRBJ2-6, the V gene TRBV2; D not certain. This CDR3 is 15 amino acids long. The ends were cut back, 2 bases at V and 4 bases at J, with 9 bases in the middle. Germline CDR1 is SNHLY and CDR2 is FYNNEI. Together with reference TRBV2 and TRBJ2-6, the CDR3 gives the full variable domain: EPEVTQTPSHQVTQMGQEVILRCVPISNHLYFYWYRQILGQKVEFLVSFYNNEISEKSEIFDDQFSVERPDGSNFTLKIRSTKLEDSAMYFCASSELGLGANVLTFGAGSRLTVL.

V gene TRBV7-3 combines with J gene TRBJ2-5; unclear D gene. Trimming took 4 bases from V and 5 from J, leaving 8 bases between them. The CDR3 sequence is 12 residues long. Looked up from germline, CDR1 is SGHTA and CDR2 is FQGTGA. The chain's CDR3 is CASSSQIETQYF. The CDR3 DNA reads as TGTGCCAGCAGCTCACAAATCGAGACCCAGTACTTC.

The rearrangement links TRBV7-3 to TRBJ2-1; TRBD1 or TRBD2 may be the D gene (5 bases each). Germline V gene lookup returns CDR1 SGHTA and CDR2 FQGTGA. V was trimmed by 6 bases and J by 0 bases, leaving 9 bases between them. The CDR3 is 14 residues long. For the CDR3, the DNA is TGTGCCAGCAGTGGGACGGACTCCTACAATGAGCAGTTCTTC. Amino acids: CASSGTDSYNEQFF.

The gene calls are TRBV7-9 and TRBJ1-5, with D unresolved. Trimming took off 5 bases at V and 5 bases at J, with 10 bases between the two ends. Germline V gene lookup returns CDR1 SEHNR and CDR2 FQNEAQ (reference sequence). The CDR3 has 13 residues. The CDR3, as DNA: TGTGCCAGCAGCAACCTGGCTGATCAGCCCCAGCATTTT. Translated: CASSNLADQPQHF. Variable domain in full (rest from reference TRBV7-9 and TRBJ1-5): DTGVSQNPRHKITKRGQNVTFRCDPISEHNRLYWYRQTLGQGPEFLTYFQNEAQLEKSRLLSDRFSAERPKGSFSTLEIQRTEQGDSAMYLCASSNLADQPQHFGDGTRLSIL.

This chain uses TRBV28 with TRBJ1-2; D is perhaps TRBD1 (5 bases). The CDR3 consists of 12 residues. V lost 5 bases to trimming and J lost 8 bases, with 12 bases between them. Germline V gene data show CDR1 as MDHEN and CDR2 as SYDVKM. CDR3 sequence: CASSQDKEGYTF. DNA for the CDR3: TGTGCCAGCAGTCAGGACAAGGAGGGCTACACCTTC.

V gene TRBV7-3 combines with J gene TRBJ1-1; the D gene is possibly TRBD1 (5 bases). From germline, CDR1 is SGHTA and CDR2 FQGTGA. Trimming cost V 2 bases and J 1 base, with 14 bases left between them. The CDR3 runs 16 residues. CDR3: CASSLLPRGANTEAFF. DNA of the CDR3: TGTGCCAGCAGCTTACTACCCCGAGGGGCGAACACTGAAGCTTTCTTT.

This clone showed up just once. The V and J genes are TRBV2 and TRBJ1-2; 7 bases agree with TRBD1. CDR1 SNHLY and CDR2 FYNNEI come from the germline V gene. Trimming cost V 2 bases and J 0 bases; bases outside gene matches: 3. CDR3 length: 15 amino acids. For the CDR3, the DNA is TGTGCCAGCAGTGAAAACAGGGGCGCTAACTATGGCTACACCTTC. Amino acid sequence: CASSENRGANYGYTF.

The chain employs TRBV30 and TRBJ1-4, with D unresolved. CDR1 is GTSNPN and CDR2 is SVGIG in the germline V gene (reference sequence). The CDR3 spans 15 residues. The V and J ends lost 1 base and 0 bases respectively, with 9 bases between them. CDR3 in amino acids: CAWSAAYTTNEKLFF. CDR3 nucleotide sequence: TGTGCCTGGAGTGCCGCTTACACAACTAATGAAAAACTGTTTTTT.

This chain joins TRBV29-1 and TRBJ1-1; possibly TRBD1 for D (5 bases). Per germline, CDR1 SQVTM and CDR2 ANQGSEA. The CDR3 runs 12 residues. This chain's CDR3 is CTGVTSTTEAFF. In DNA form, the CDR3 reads TGCACGGGGGTAACCTCCACGACTGAAGCTTTCTTT.

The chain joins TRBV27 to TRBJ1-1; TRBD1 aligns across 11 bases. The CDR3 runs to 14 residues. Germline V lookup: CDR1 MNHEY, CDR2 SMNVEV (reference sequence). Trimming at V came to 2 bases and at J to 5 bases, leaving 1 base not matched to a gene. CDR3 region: CASSLGQGATEAFF. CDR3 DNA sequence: TGTGCCAGCAGTTTAGGACAGGGGGCGACTGAAGCTTTCTTT.

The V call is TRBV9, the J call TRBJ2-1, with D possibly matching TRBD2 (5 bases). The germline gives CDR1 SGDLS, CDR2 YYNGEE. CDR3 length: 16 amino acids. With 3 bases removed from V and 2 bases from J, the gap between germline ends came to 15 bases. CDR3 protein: CASSALGGGTYNEQFF. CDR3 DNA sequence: TGTGCCAGCAGCGCCCTCGGTGGAGGAACCTACAATGAGCAGTTCTTC.

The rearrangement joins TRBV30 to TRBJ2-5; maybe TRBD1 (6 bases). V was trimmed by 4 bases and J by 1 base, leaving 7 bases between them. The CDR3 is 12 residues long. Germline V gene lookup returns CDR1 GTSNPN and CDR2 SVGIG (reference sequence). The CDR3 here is CAWTRGQETQYF. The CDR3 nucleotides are TGTGCCTGGACCAGGGGCCAAGAGACCCAGTACTTC.

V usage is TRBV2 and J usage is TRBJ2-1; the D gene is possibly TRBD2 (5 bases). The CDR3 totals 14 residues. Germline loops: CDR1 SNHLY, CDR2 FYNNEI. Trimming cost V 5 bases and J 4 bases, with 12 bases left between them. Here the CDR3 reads CASSSRTAYNEQFF. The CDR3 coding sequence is TGTGCCAGCAGTTCCCGGACTGCATACAATGAGCAGTTCTTC.

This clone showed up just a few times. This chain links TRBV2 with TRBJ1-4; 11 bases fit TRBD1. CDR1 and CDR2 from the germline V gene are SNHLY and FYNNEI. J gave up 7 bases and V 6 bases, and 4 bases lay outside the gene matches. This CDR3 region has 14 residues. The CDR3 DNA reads TGTGCCAGCAGGGACAGGGGGCCGTCTGAAAAACTGTTTTTT. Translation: CASRDRGPSEKLFF.

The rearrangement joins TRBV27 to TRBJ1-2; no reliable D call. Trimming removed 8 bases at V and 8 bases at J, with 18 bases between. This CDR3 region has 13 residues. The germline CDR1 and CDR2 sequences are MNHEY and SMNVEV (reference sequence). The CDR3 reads CASGRREDWGYTF. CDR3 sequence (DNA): TGTGCCAGCGGGCGGCGGGAGGACTGGGGCTACACCTTC.

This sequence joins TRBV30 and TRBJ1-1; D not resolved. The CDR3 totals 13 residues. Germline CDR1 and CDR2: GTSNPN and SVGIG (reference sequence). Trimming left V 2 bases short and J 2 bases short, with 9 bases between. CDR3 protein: CAWSFSLNTEAFF. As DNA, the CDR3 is TGTGCCTGGAGTTTCAGCCTTAACACTGAAGCTTTCTTT.

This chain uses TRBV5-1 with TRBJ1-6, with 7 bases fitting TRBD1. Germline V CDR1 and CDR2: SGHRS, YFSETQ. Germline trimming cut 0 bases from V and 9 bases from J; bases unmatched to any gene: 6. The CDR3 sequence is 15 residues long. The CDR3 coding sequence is TGCGCCAGCAGCTTGGGACAGGGCATGGGTTCACCCCTCCACTTT. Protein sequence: CASSLGQGMGSPLHF.

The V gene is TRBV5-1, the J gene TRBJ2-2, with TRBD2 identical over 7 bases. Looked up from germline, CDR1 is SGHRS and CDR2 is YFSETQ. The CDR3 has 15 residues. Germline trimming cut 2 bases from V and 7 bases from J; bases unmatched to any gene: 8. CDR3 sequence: CASSLGDYRRGELFF. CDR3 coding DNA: TGCGCCAGCAGCTTAGGGGACTACCGGCGCGGGGAGCTGTTTTTT. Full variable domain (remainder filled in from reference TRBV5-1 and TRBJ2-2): KAGVTQTPRYLIKTRGQQVTLSCSPISGHRSVSWYQQTPGQGLQFLFEYFSETQRNKGNFPGRFSGRQFSNSRSEMNVSTLELGDSALYLCASSLGDYRRGELFFGEGSRLTVL.

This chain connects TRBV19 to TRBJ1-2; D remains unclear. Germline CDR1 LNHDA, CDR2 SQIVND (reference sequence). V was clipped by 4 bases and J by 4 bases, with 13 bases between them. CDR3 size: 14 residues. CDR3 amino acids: CASSTPPEAYGYTF. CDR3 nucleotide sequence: TGTGCCAGTAGTACCCCCCCAGAGGCCTATGGCTACACCTTC.

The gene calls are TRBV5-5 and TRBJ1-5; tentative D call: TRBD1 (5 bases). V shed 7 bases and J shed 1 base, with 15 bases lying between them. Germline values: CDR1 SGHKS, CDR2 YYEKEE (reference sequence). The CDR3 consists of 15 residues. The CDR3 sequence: CASADNWGSNQPQHF. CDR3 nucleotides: TGTGCCAGCGCTGATAACTGGGGCAGCAATCAGCCCCAGCATTTT.

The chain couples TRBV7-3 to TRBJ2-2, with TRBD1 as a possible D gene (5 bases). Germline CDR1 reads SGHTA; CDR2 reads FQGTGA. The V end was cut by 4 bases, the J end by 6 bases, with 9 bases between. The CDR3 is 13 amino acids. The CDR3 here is CASSSTGSGELFF. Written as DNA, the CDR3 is TGTGCCAGCAGCTCCACAGGTTCCGGGGAGCTGTTTTTT.

CDR3 sequence reads: CASTRDRANGYTF. The CDR3 nucleotides are TGTGCCAGCACCAGGGACAGGGCAAATGGCTACACCTTC. The chain combines TRBV2 with TRBJ1-2, with 9 bases lining up with TRBD1. This CDR3 has 13 residues. CDR1 is SNHLY and CDR2 is FYNNEI in the germline V gene. Trimming removed 7 bases from V and 6 bases from J; junction bases left unmatched: 6.

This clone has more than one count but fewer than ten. This CDR3 is CAIMSGQMGTEAFF. CDR3 DNA: TGTGCCATCATGTCTGGGCAGATGGGCACTGAAGCTTTCTTT. The V call is TRBV10-3, the J call TRBJ1-1; no clear D. This CDR3 contains 14 residues. V lost 7 bases, J lost 4 bases, and 16 bases lay in between. Germline V CDR1 and CDR2: ENHRY, SYGVKD.

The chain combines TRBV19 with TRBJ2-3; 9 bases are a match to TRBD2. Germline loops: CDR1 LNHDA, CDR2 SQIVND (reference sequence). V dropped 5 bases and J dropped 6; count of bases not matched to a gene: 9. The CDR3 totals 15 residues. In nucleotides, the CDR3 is TGTGCCAGTAGTTCTATAGCGGGAGTTGTTGATACGCAGTATTTT. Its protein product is CASSSIAGVVDTQYF.